This record concerns one T cell receptor beta chain sequence. The time point is: patch test 2, 6 weeks after DPC sensitization. The treatment: therapeutic diphenylcyclopropenone sensitization with weekly scalp DPC. MiXCR was run by TCRdb on the RACE reads, yielding one entry per CDR3 protein. The sample contains roughly 30,000 distinct CDR3 sequences, roughly a tenth of which appear only once. CDR1 and CDR2 from the germline V gene are SGDLS and YYNGEE. CDR3 size: 13 residues. The V end lost 0 bases, the J end lost 8 bases, and 11 bases lay between the germline ends. This entry belongs to a study of human T cells and chemical hapten exposure. Across the study: Sensitization involved placing 2% DPC onto a 2 cm by 2 cm region of upper inner arm skin. Across the whole study, which lasted roughly 24 weeks, patients were given diphenylcyclopropenone on the scalp once a week.

This TCR was sampled from a young man with alopecia areata. Some clones in this sample may be carry-over from other donors' samples. The sample here was whole blood, taken in connection with sensitization to the hapten diphenylcyclopropenone (DPC). The chain carries TRBV9 and TRBJ1-2; D is uncertain. CDR3 in DNA: TGTGCCAGCAGCGTAGACACGTTCGTAGGCTACACCTTC. The encoded protein is CASSVDTFVGYTF.